This entry is about one T cell receptor beta chain. At least ten counts were recorded for this clonotype. Its specific antigen is unknown. Base qualities are not recorded, but no much larger clone differs from it by a single base. The data belong to a study of neurological immune-mediated disorders (dated by TCRdb to about 2019). Regarding the research as a whole: Of the roughly 34 multiple sclerosis patients, approximately 30 had relapsing-remitting MS and 3 had secondary progressive MS. The cohort included about 66 subjects: approximately 14 with HAM/TSP, roughly 35 with multiple sclerosis, and approximately 20 healthy controls. The 100 to 110 TCR-beta libraries covered PBMC samples along with longitudinal samples, technical triplicates, and paired sorted CD4+ and CD8+ T-cell subsets. Peripheral blood TCR-beta repertoires from HTLV-I-associated myelopathy (HAM/TSP) patients, multiple sclerosis patients and healthy controls were compared by UMI-based sequencing.

The paper as a whole reports these results and caveats: TCR clonal expansion was highest in HAM/TSP patients and lowest in MS patients, with MS patients falling below even healthy controls. Expanded clones from different subjects shared no identical CDR3 amino acid sequences, which suggests that TCR-beta repertoires were private in all groups. In phylogenetic analysis, the repertoires of 18 of 34 MS patients grouped into a cluster of related CDR3 sequences, which suggests a possible signature at the repertoire level. No clinical or MRI features were associated with the MS cluster, and the authors said that larger cohorts are needed.

For the unsorted PBMC libraries, 2 million PBMCs were stored in RNAlater at -80 degrees C until RNA extraction and were used to generate the libraries. Multiple sclerosis patients were enrolled in a US clinical protocol under which disease progression was evaluated by magnetic resonance imaging. Peripheral blood underwent Ficoll-Hypaque density gradient centrifugation to isolate PBMCs, which were then cryopreserved in liquid nitrogen. V was cut back by 1 base and J by 0 bases, leaving a gap of 11 bases between them. The germline V gene gives CDR1 as SGHRS and CDR2 as YFSETQ. The CDR3 sequence holds 16 residues, the cysteine and phenylalanine included. The sequence is cut down to CDR3 DNA, 48 bases in frame from base 1. To synthesize cDNA, template-switch 5'RACE was performed with a primer carrying a 10-nucleotide random unique molecular identifier so that each TCR transcript was tagged. Each sequencing run produced over 170 million TCR-beta sequences covering 15-18 subjects. The RNeasy kit was used to extract total RNA. TCR-beta VDJ regions were amplified with primers for the TCR constant region and the 5'RACE anchor, using the KAPA Real-time Library Amplification kit. A first PCR added sample indexes and Illumina adaptors, and a second PCR then raised library yield. After purification with Ampure beads, the TCR product of roughly 650 bp was size-selected on a 2% E-gel SizeSelection system. Before pooling, library quality was assessed on a Bioanalyzer, concentration was determined with Qubit, and library quantification was performed with the Kapa Library Quantification kit. An Illumina HiSeq 2500 was used to sequence the libraries paired-end at 2 x 150 bp. To increase sequence diversity, about 23-32% phiX was spiked into each library pool. The study's own analysis went as follows. The UMI-based MiGEC pipeline processed quality-filtered reads and removed over 85% of raw TCR sequences during error correction. VDJ genes were aligned to IMGT germline references, and each clonotype was defined by a unique CDR3 amino acid sequence together with V-J genes. Clonal expansion, Shannon diversity and CDR3 relatedness were evaluated with VDJtools (CalcPairwiseDistances, ClusterSamples), while phylogenetic trees were built in CLCbio workbench. A clone was classed as expanded if it had 8 or more unique UMIs, a cutoff based on coefficient-of-variation modelling across technical triplicates. Using fastp trimming at Q25 and MiXCR clonotype assembly, TCRdb reanalyzed the public sequencing data and kept in-frame beta chains. CDR3 protein sequences are deduplicated, and each keeps its most common genes and DNA. It is TCRdb's table, rather than the study itself, that gives the V and J calls and clone size. This sample is represented by 90,000 to 150,000 distinct CDR3 sequences; about 3.4% of them were singletons. The ten largest clones take up 1% to 1.5% of the sample.

The sequenced sample consisted of PBMCs. The TCR originated in a woman aged 25 to 39 with multiple sclerosis. The rearranged chain carries TRBV5-1 and TRBJ1-3; the D region possibly corresponds to TRBD1 (5 bases align). The nucleotide sequence is given as TGCGCCAGCAGCTTGCGACAGTTACACTCTGGAAACACCATATATTTT. It translates as CASSLRQLHSGNTIYF.